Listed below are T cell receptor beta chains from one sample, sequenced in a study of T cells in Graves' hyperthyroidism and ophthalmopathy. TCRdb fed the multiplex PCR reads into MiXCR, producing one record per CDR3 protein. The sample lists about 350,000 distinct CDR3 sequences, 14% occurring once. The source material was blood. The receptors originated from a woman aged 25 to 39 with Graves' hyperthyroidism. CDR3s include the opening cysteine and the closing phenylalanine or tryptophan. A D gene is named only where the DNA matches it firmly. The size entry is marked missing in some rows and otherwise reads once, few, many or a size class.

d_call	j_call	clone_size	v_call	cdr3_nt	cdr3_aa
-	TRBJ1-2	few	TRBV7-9	TGTGCCAGCAGCCTTAATCCGGGGATTGATGGCTACACCTTC	CASSLNPGIDGYTF
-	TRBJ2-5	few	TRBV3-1	TGTGCCAGCAGCCAAGTGGCTGGGGACGGGCCTATGGAGACCCAGTACTTC	CASSQVAGDGPMETQYF
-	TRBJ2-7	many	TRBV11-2	TGTGCCAGCAGCTTAGATGGGGGCAGGGTGCCCTACGAGCAGTACTTC	CASSLDGGRVPYEQYF
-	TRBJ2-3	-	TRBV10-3	TGTGCCATCAACCCAGGGGACACAGATACGCAGTATTTT	CAINPGDTDTQYF
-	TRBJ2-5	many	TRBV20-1	TGCAGTGCTAGAGTCGGGGAGACCCAGTACTTC	CSARVGETQYF
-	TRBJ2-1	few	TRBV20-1	TGCAGTGCTAGAGATCCCTCCTCGGGACGGCACAATGAGCAGTTCTTC	CSARDPSSGRHNEQFF
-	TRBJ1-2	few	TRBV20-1	TGCAGTGCTAGAGATCAACGTAACTATGGCTACACCTTC	CSARDQRNYGYTF
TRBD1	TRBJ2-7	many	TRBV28	TGTGCCAGCAGACCGACGGACAGGGGCAACTACGAGCAGTACTTC	CASRPTDRGNYEQYF
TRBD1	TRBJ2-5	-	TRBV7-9	TGTGCCAGCAGCTTACCCCGGAACAGGGGGCGGGCGGAGACCCACTACTTC	CASSLPRNRGRAETHYF
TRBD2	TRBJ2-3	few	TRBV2	TGTGCCAGCAGTGACCTAGCGGGGTTCAGCACAGATACGCAGTATTTT	CASSDLAGFSTDTQYF
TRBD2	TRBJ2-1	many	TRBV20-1	TGCAGTGCTAGCGGGAGGGCTGTTTGGGAGCAGTTCTTC	CSASGRAVWEQFF
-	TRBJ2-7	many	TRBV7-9	TGTGCCAGCAGCTCGGACTTCTACGAGCAGTACTTC	CASSSDFYEQYF
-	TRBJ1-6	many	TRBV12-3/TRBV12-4	TGTGCCAGCAGTTACGGCAGGCCTGATTCACCCCTCCACTTT	CASSYGRPDSPLHF
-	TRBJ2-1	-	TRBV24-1	TGTGCCACTACTACAGGGTCGGGGCATGAGCAGTTCTTC	CATTTGSGHEQFF
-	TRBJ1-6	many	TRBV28	TGTGCCAGCAGACGAACAGGAGCAAATTCACCCCTCCACTTT	CASRRTGANSPLHF
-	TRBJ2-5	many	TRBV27	TGTGCCAGCAGTTCCAGGACGGTGCAAGAGACCCAGTACTTC	CASSSRTVQETQYF
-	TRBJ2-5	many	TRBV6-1	TGTGCCAGCAGTTATCTTGAGACCCAGTACTTC	CASSYLETQYF
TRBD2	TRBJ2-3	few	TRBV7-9	TGTGCCAGCAGCTTCATCCTGGGAGAGCGGGAGGCAGATACGCAGTATTTT	CASSFILGEREADTQYF
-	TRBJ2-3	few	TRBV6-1	TGTGCCAGCAGCCTCAACAGGGCCACAGATACGCAGTATTTT	CASSLNRATDTQYF
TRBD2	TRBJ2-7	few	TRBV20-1	TGCAGGGGGGATACTAGCGGGAGCTCCTACGAGCAGTACTTC	CRGDTSGSSYEQYF
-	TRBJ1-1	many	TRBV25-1	TGTGCCAGCAGGTGGGGACATGAAGCTTTCTTT	CASRWGHEAFF
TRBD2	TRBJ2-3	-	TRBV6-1	TGTGCCAGCAGGCGAGCGGGAGGCGCAGATACGCAGTATTTT	CASRRAGGADTQYF
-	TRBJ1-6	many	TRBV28	TGTGCCAGCAGTGTCCGTGTACCAAATTCACCCCTCCACTTT	CASSVRVPNSPLHF
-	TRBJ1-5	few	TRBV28	TGTGCCAGCGGGTCCCAGCCCCAGCATTTT	CASGSQPQHF
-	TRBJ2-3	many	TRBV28	TGTGCCAGCAAAATCGCAGATACGCAGTATTTT	CASKIADTQYF
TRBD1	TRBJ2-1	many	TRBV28	TGTGCCAGCAGTCCCCGGTGGGACAGACCTTACAATGAGCAGTTCTTC	CASSPRWDRPYNEQFF